The clone carrying this T cell receptor beta chain was seen repeatedly, ten times or more. Its antigen remains unidentified. This CDR3 spans 16 amino acids. Germline V gene lookup returns CDR1 KGHDR and CDR2 SFDVKD. Between the trimmed V and J ends, which lost 5 bases and 6 bases, there was a span of 18 bases. This entry is derived from a study of early T cells in non-severe SARS-CoV-2 infection. The overall study: Bulk RNA isolated from unsorted whole blood underwent sequencing; chains were not paired.

Study-wide points: Matches to VDJdb favored anti-spike CD8 responses and missed private and CD4 specificities.

The TCR library protocol attached unique molecular identifiers to the individual cDNA molecules. TCRdb used MiXCR to reprocess the 5' RACE reads, holding one entry per CDR3 protein. The table records 75,000 to 90,000 distinct CDR3 sequences, 8.5% to 12% of them present only once. The chain links TRBV24-1 to TRBJ2-2; D could derive from TRBD1 or TRBD2 (5 bases each). The clonotype comes from an adult who was a healthcare worker with PCR-confirmed SARS-CoV-2 infection or an uninfected control (not recorded which). The source was whole blood, collected at baseline. The CDR3: CATSGPLEGYSGELFF. DNA for the CDR3: TGTGCCACCAGTGGCCCCCTCGAGGGGTATTCCGGGGAGCTGTTTTTT.